One sample yielded the 14 T cell receptor beta chains listed below, sequenced in a study of PD-L1 blockade in urothelial cancer. Measured with immunoSEQ multiplex PCR; TCRdb has only the in-frame clones, and not every one. The table lists about 35,000 clones, roughly 80% of them singletons, with 3.5% to 4% in the top ten. This specimen consisted of PBMCs, obtained around atezolizumab (anti-PD-L1) treatment. All receptors derive from a man between 70 and 80 years old with urothelial cancer.

The rearrangement links TRBV6-4 to TRBJ1-1; no firm D call. The CDR3 spans 15 residues. In germline, CDR1 is MRHNA, CDR2 SNTAGT. The V and J ends lost 0 bases and 9 bases respectively, with 17 bases between them. The chain's CDR3 is CASSDSGSPREKAFF. CDR3 sequence (DNA): TGTGCCAGCAGTGACTCGGGCAGCCCACGGGAAAAAGCTTTCTTT.

The gene calls are TRBV21-1 and TRBJ2-7; the table names TRBD1, a call not compared with the DNA. TRBV21-1 is noted as a pseudogene. The CDR3 length is 15 residues. The CDR3 region is CASSKVNRDSYEQYF. The CDR3, as DNA: TGTGCCAGCAGCAAAGTGAACAGGGACTCCTACGAGCAGTACTTC.

The chain combines TRBV19 with TRBJ2-7; TRBD2 matches at 8 bases. The CDR3 is made up of 16 amino acids. J gave up 1 base and V 5 bases, and 10 bases lay outside the gene matches. CDR1 and CDR2 (germline): LNHDA, SQIVND (reference sequence). The CDR3 sequence: CASSSSGTSKSYEQYF. Here the CDR3 DNA reads TGTGCCAGTAGTTCCTCCGGGACTAGTAAGTCCTACGAGCAGTACTTC.

The chain couples TRBV6-5 to TRBJ1-2, with D tentatively TRBD1 (5 bases). CDR1 and CDR2 from the germline V gene are MNHEY and SVGAGI. Trimming removed 0 bases from V and 2 bases from J, with 13 bases in between. The CDR3 is 16 amino acids. The CDR3 region has the DNA TGTGCCAGCAGTTACTCCGGGGGGAGGAGAAACTATGGCTACACCTTC. Translation: CASSYSGGRRNYGYTF.

This chain joins TRBV5-5 and TRBJ1-4; 8 bases are shared with TRBD1. The V segment lost 5 bases and the J segment 8 bases; nucleotides outside the gene matches: 17. Germline values: CDR1 SGHKS, CDR2 YYEKEE (reference sequence). The CDR3 runs 17 residues. The CDR3 spells CASSRPGTGAGGEKLFF. The CDR3 DNA reads as TGTGCCAGCAGTCGTCCCGGGACAGGAGCCGGTGGGGAAAAACTGTTTTTT.

About this clone: The sample carries other DNA sequences with the same CDR3. The chain links TRBV4-1 to TRBJ1-5; D gene uncertain. V was cut by 2 bases and J by 0 bases, with 5 bases left in between. CDR1 MGHRA and CDR2 YSYEKL come from the germline V gene. This CDR3 comprises 14 residues. The CDR3 is CASSQFGSNQPQHF. In DNA form, the CDR3 reads TGCGCCAGCAGCCAATTCGGTAGCAATCAGCCCCAGCATTTT.

This rearrangement joins TRBV5-4 to TRBJ1-1; D remains ambiguous. CDR1 is SGHNT, CDR2 YYREEE, per germline (reference sequence). The CDR3 extends over 14 amino acids. Trimming cost V 4 bases and J 5 bases, with 15 bases left between them. The CDR3 DNA is TGTGCCAGCAGCCCGGCGGGCTCCGTGACTGAAGCTTTCTTT. It specifies CASSPAGSVTEAFF.

The rearrangement uses TRBV18 and TRBJ2-2, with D tentatively TRBD1 (6 bases). Germline-derived CDR1 and CDR2 are KGHSH and LQKENI. The germline V and J ends were trimmed by 6 bases and 1 base, with 15 bases remaining between them. The CDR3 has 16 residues. CDR3 sequence: CASSPSRDKNTGELFF. The CDR3 coding sequence is TGTGCCAGCTCGCCCTCTCGGGACAAGAACACCGGGGAGCTGTTTTTT.

This clone was seen once. This chain connects TRBV6-5 to TRBJ2-5; 13 nucleotides line up with TRBD2. Losses at the gene ends were 6 bases for V and 3 bases for J; bases not matched to a gene: 4. This CDR3 has 15 residues. Germline CDR1 and CDR2: MNHEY and SVGAGI. The chain's CDR3 is CASSPGLAGEETQYF. The CDR3 coding sequence is TGTGCCAGCAGCCCTGGACTAGCGGGAGAAGAGACCCAGTACTTC.

The chain couples TRBV19 to TRBJ1-5; a possible D gene is TRBD1 (5 bases). Germline-derived CDR1 and CDR2 are LNHDA and SQIVND (reference sequence). This CDR3 has 17 amino acids. V lost 2 bases and J 1 base, leaving 15 bases between the germline ends. In DNA, the CDR3 is TGTGCCAGTAGTATAAACAAGGGGATTTGGAGCAATCAGCCCCAGCATTTT. Its translation: CASSINKGIWSNQPQHF.

V gene TRBV9 combines with J gene TRBJ2-3, with 7 bases aligning to TRBD1. The CDR3 has 15 amino acids. With V trimmed by 3 bases and J by 2 bases, 6 bases remained unmatched. Germline loops: CDR1 SGDLS, CDR2 YYNGEE. The CDR3 spells CASSARQGITDTQYF. CDR3 sequence (DNA): TGTGCCAGCAGCGCTAGACAGGGAATCACAGATACGCAGTATTTT.

This clone was picked up a small number of times. This chain uses TRBV7-6 with TRBJ2-2, with a possible D match to TRBD2 (6 bases). The V end was cut by 2 bases, the J end by 3 bases, with 13 bases between. CDR3 size: 16 residues. CDR1 and CDR2 (germline): SGHVS, FNYEAQ. This CDR3 is CASSLTSGSDTGELFF. The DNA of the CDR3 is TGTGCCAGCAGCTTAACGAGCGGGTCAGACACCGGGGAGCTGTTTTTT.

This clone has just one count. The chain is built from TRBV7-7 and TRBJ1-1; D gene uncertain. Trimming pared 7 bases from V and 11 bases from J, leaving 8 bases between. CDR1 is SSHAT, CDR2 FNYEAQ, per germline (reference sequence). This CDR3 is 9 amino acids long. The CDR3 loop reads CASTGRAFF. CDR3 bases: TGTGCCAGCACGGGTAGGGCTTTCTTT.

This clone came up a few times. The CDR3 protein is CAWRPKGQGSYEQYF. The CDR3 DNA sequence: TGTGCCTGGAGACCCAAGGGACAGGGATCTTACGAGCAGTACTTC. This chain connects TRBV30 to TRBJ2-7; 9 bases fit TRBD1. V shed 3 bases, J shed 4 bases, and the junction held 10 bases outside the gene matches. The CDR3 extends over 15 amino acids. CDR1 and CDR2 (germline): GTSNPN, SVGIG (reference sequence).